One and the same sample provided the 8 T cell receptor beta chains below, sequenced in a study of regulatory T cells in long-lasting Graves disease. Described time point: newly diagnosed GD, antithyroid drugs for less than 3 months. RNA extracted from PBMCs served as the sequencing template. Arm-PCR of CDR3 regions and iRepertoire HTBI primers were used to build TCR beta libraries. TCRdb re-called the multiplex PCR reads through MiXCR, storing one row per CDR3 protein. The sample consists of 400,000 to 650,000 distinct CDR3 sequences, around 16% of them appearing once. These data also formed part of another study, on T cells in Graves' hyperthyroidism and ophthalmopathy.

The starting material was peripheral blood mononuclear cells (PBMCs), obtained at new diagnosis, from a patient treated with antithyroid drugs. The receptors originated from a woman aged 35-65 years with Graves disease.

This rearrangement joins TRBV5-5 to TRBJ1-6; D possibly corresponds to TRBD1 (5 bases). Trimming cost V 0 bases and J 2 bases, with 12 bases left between them. CDR3 size: 17 residues. Germline V gives CDR1 SGHKS, CDR2 YYEKEE (reference sequence). The CDR3 nucleotides read TGTGCCAGCAGCTTGGGGGGGAGAAGAGCCTATAATTCACCCCTCCACTTT. This encodes CASSLGGRRAYNSPLHF.

This clonotype was seen a handful of times. The chain employs TRBV20-1 and TRBJ1-6; D unclear. The germline CDR1 and CDR2 sequences are DFQATT and SNEGSKA (reference sequence). The CDR3 runs 14 residues. V lost 0 bases, J lost 6 bases, and 9 bases lay in between. CDR3 amino acids: CSARDRRINSPLHF. The DNA for the CDR3 is TGCAGTGCTAGAGATCGACGGATTAATTCACCCCTCCACTTT.

This clonotype was recorded many times. This chain joins TRBV12-3 or TRBV12-4 and TRBJ1-4; D not certain. The ends were cut back, 1 base at V and 3 bases at J, with 9 bases in the middle. The CDR3 is 15 amino acids. DNA for the CDR3: TGTGCCAGCAGTTTAGGAGGGTTAGCTAATGAAAAACTGTTTTTT. Its translation: CASSLGGLANEKLFF.

This clonotype was counted ten times or more. V is TRBV2 and J is TRBJ1-6, with 10 bases that match TRBD1. V was clipped by 4 bases and J by 4 bases; unmatched bases: 1. From germline, CDR1 is SNHLY and CDR2 FYNNEI. The CDR3 sequence is 15 residues long. The CDR3 DNA sequence: TGTGCCAGCAGTGGGGACAGGGGATATAATTCACCCCTCCACTTT. This sequence encodes CASSGDRGYNSPLHF. Combining the CDR3 with reference TRBV2 and TRBJ1-6 gives the whole variable domain EPEVTQTPSHQVTQMGQEVILRCVPISNHLYFYWYRQILGQKVEFLVSFYNNEISEKSEIFDDQFSVERPDGSNFTLKIRSTKLEDSAMYFCASSGDRGYNSPLHFGNGTRLTVT.

At least ten counts were recorded for this clonotype. The J gene is TRBJ1-3, the V gene TRBV20-1; D uncertain. The CDR3 totals 11 residues. CDR1 is DFQATT, CDR2 SNEGSKA, per germline (reference sequence). V gave up 5 bases and J gave up 5 bases, with 7 bases separating them. This CDR3 is CSASRRNTIYF. The CDR3 DNA is TGCAGTGCTTCACGTAGAAACACCATATATTTT.

The chain recombines TRBV19 with TRBJ1-3; no clear D gene. There are 13 residues in the CDR3. Between the trimmed V and J ends, which lost 3 bases and 8 bases, there was a span of 11 bases. CDR1 is LNHDA and CDR2 is SQIVND in the germline V gene (reference sequence). The CDR3 bases are TGTGCCAGTAGTATCCCCAGGAGCGACACCATATATTTT. This gives the protein CASSIPRSDTIYF.

A few counts support this clonotype. The rearrangement links TRBV5-1 to TRBJ1-1, with 7 bases aligning to TRBD1. The V and J ends lost 3 bases and 7 bases, in that order; junction bases with no gene match: 9. The CDR3 consists of 14 residues. CDR1 and CDR2 (germline): SGHRS, YFSETQ. CDR3 DNA sequence: TGCGCCAGCAGCTCAGGACAGGTTCAGATTGAAGCTTTCTTT. It yields the protein CASSSGQVQIEAFF.

This chain uses TRBV27 with TRBJ2-2; 8 nucleotides line up with TRBD1. This CDR3 region has 15 residues. CDR1 and CDR2 from the germline V gene are MNHEY and SMNVEV (reference sequence). Trimming at V came to 7 bases and at J to 7 bases, leaving 11 bases not matched to a gene. CDR3 sequence: CASTRDRMSVGELFF. The CDR3 nucleotides read TGTGCCAGCACCCGGGACAGGATGTCGGTCGGGGAGCTGTTTTTT.